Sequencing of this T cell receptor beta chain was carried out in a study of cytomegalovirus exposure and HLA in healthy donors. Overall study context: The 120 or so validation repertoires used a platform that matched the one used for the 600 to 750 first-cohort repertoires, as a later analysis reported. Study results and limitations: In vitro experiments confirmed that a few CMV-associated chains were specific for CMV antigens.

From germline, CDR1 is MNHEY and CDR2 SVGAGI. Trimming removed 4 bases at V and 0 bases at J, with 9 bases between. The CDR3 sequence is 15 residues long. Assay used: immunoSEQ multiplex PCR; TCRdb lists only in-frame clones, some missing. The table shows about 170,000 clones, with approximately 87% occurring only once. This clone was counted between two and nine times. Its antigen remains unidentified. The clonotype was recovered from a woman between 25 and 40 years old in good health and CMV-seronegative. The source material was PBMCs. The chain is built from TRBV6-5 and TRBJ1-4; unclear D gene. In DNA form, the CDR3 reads TGTGCCAGCAGTTTGAGGCGGACAACTAATGAAAAACTGTTTTTT. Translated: CASSLRRTTNEKLFF.